This entry describes one T cell receptor beta chain. This entry belongs to a study of metastatic and nonmetastatic thyroid tumors. Study-wide background: Repertoires of blood and of tissue (tumor or nodule) from malignant and benign thyroid patients were compared.

Authors' data handling: The distant-metastasis classifier for papillary thyroid cancer was built from CDR3 differences across clinicopathological groups. With MiXCR, TCRdb reprocessed the PCR reads. The V and J calls, along with clone size, are taken from TCRdb and not from the paper's own processing. This sample yields 22,000 or so clones, of which around 19% are seen a single time; 25% to 35% belongs to the top ten. V lost 4 bases to trimming and J lost 4 bases, with 13 bases between them. The CDR3 runs 15 residues. Germline assignment: CDR1 LGHNA and CDR2 YNFKEQ. All patients were treatment-naive before thyroid surgery.

The specimen was blood. This chain uses TRBV4-2 with TRBJ2-2; TRBD1 might be the D (5 bases). This TCR was recovered from a female donor with papillary thyroid cancer or a benign thyroid nodule (not recorded which). Some clones in this sample may be carry-over from other donors' samples. For the CDR3, the DNA is TGTGCCAGCAGCCTGAGCACAGGACCCACCGGGGAGCTGTTTTTT. As protein: CASSLSTGPTGELFF.